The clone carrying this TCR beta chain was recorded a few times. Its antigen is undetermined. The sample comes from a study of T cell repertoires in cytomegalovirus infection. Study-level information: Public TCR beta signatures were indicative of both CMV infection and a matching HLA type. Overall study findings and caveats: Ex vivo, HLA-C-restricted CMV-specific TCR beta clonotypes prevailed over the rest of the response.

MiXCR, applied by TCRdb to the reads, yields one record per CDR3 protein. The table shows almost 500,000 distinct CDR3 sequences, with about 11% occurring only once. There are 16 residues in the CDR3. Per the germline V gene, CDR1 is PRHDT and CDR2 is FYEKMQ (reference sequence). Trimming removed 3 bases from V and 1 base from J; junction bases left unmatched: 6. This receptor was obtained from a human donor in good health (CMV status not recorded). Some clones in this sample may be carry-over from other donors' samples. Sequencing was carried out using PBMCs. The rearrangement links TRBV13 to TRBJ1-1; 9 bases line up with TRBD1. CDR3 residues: CASSFSGTGWNTEAFF. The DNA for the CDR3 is TGTGCCAGCAGCTTCTCCGGGACAGGGTGGAACACTGAAGCTTTCTTT.